This T cell receptor beta chain was captured by sequencing in a study of cytomegalovirus exposure and HLA in healthy donors. Regarding the study as a whole: Overall, approximately 150 TCR beta chains were annotated as cytomegalovirus-associated. Later on, a genetic analysis was performed. It linked a missense variant in DCLRE1C with V- and J-gene trimming of TCR beta.

A multiplex PCR was run with 60 Vbeta primers and 13 Jbeta primers. Produced via immunoSEQ multiplex PCR; TCRdb's table is partial and in-frame only. Of around 160,000 clones listed, about 80% were seen once; the top ten hold around 2.3%. This clone has only one observation. What it binds is unknown. Though nominally healthy at sampling, donors likely had unrecorded immune exposures. This sequence was found in a man between 50 and 59 years old in good health and CMV-seropositive. Material: PBMCs.

Here the CDR3 reads CASSPGTRSIDTQYF. The CDR3 DNA reads TGTGCCAGCAGTCCCGGGACTAGGTCAATAGATACGCAGTATTTT. The chain carries TRBV2 and TRBJ2-3, with TRBD2 matching over 8 bases. After removal of 5 bases from V and 5 bases from J, the junction contained 9 bases not matched to a gene. CDR3 length: 15 amino acids. Germline assignment: CDR1 SNHLY and CDR2 FYNNEI.